Below, one TCR beta chain is given with its context. Via MiXCR, TCRdb re-called the PCR reads, giving one row per CDR3 protein. The sample shows about 90,000 distinct CDR3 sequences, around 47% of them seen only once. The entry originates in a study of CDR3 diversity in severe acne. The CDR3 is 16 amino acids. V lost 0 bases to trimming and J lost 0 bases, with 9 bases between them. Germline V gives CDR1 SQVTM, CDR2 ANQGSEA. The chain has TRBV29-1 and TRBJ2-6; no definite D call. The sequenced material came from blood. The TCR comes from a male donor with severe acne vulgaris. The CDR3 coding sequence is TGCAGCGTTGAAGAGGGCCTGAGCTCTGGGGCCAACGTCCTGACTTTC. Translation gives CSVEEGLSSGANVLTF.